A single sample gave rise to the 10 T cell receptor beta chains below, sequenced in a study of T-cell memory formation after mild COVID-19. TCRdb recomputed calls from the 5' RACE reads with MiXCR, one row per CDR3 protein. The sample holds 150,000 to 200,000 distinct CDR3 sequences, about 14% seen once. The source material was PBMCs or a T cell subset sorted from them (not recorded which). These receptors were collected from an adult woman who had mild COVID-19 (a few samples of this study predate the infection). Cell type and time point are not known.

The rearrangement uses TRBV7-2 and TRBJ2-1, with D possibly TRBD2 on 6 matching bases. Germline lookup yields CDR1 SGHTA and CDR2 FQGNSA. V was clipped by 5 bases and J by 1 base, with 21 bases between them. CDR3 length: 18 residues. CDR3 sequence reads: CASSRRSSSALSYNEQFF. The CDR3 DNA follows: TGTGCCAGCAGCCGTAGATCTTCTAGCGCCTTATCCTACAATGAGCAGTTCTTC.

This clonotype showed up just a few times. The chain combines TRBV6-2 or TRBV6-3 with TRBJ2-2, with D unclear. V lost 1 base, J lost 0 bases, and 3 bases lay in between. The germline gives CDR1 MNHEY, CDR2 SVGEGT. The CDR3 is 14 residues long. CDR3 in DNA: TGTGCCAGCAGTTACTATCCGAACACCGGGGAGCTGTTTTTT. Translation: CASSYYPNTGELFF.

At least ten counts were recorded for this clonotype. This chain connects TRBV4-1 to TRBJ2-3; TRBD2 agrees at 7 bases. J was trimmed by 5 bases and V by 6 bases; bases with no gene match: 20. Germline V lookup: CDR1 MGHRA, CDR2 YSYEKL. CDR3 length equals 18 residues. The CDR3 reads CASSEEGQGREAQDTQYF. In DNA, the CDR3 is TGCGCCAGCAGTGAAGAAGGCCAAGGGAGGGAGGCACAAGATACGCAGTATTTT.

The V call is TRBV12-3 or TRBV12-4, the J call TRBJ2-7, with 7 bases matching TRBD2. V was clipped by 2 bases and J by 4 bases; unmatched bases: 5. This CDR3 comprises 14 residues. The DNA of the CDR3 is TGTGCCAGCAGTTTACGGGGGGAGGGGTACGAGCAGTACTTC. Its translation: CASSLRGEGYEQYF.

CDR3 in DNA: TGTGCCAGCAGTTCGAGGTACAGGGAGGATTCCGACGAGCAGTACTTC. Encoded protein: CASSSRYREDSDEQYF. This sequence joins TRBV28 and TRBJ2-7; D could derive from TRBD1 or TRBD2 (6 bases each). The CDR3 extends over 16 amino acids. V lost 4 bases, J lost 5 bases, and 21 bases lay in between. Germline V gene sequence: CDR1 MDHEN, CDR2 SYDVKM.

This clonotype was found a few times. The chain has TRBV4-3 and TRBJ2-2; 8 nucleotides line up with TRBD1. The germline gives CDR1 LGHNA, CDR2 YSLEER. This CDR3 has 16 residues. With V trimmed by 4 bases and J by 6 bases, 10 bases remained unmatched. In DNA form, the CDR3 reads TGCGCCAGCAGCCCTAGGACAGGGATCACAGCCGGGGAGCTGTTTTTT. This translates into CASSPRTGITAGELFF.

The genes are TRBV5-4 and TRBJ1-3; D unresolved. This CDR3 comprises 15 residues. Trimming left V 4 bases short and J 0 bases short, with 11 bases between. Germline assignment: CDR1 SGHNT and CDR2 YYREEE (reference sequence). This CDR3 is CASSPGPASGNTIYF. CDR3 coding DNA: TGTGCCAGCAGCCCTGGGCCGGCCTCTGGAAACACCATATATTTT.

The J gene is TRBJ2-5, the V gene TRBV6-5, with D perhaps TRBD1 or TRBD2 (5 bases each). Germline CDR1 MNHEY, CDR2 SVGAGI. Trimming removed 6 bases from V and 1 base from J, with 12 bases in between. CDR3 length: 14 residues. The DNA for the CDR3 is TGTGCCAGCAGACCGGGACGGCTCCAAGAGACCCAGTACTTC. Protein product: CASRPGRLQETQYF.

This clonotype was seen only a few times. The chain employs TRBV25-1 and TRBJ2-1; the D is unclear. The length of the CDR3 is 12 residues. Germline V gene lookup returns CDR1 MGHDK and CDR2 SYGVNS. The V end was cut by 4 bases, the J end by 7 bases, with 8 bases between. This chain's CDR3 is CASSAGWNEQFF. The CDR3 coding sequence is TGTGCCAGCAGTGCCGGCTGGAATGAGCAGTTCTTC.

This clonotype is medium-sized in the sample. The chain couples TRBV5-6 to TRBJ2-7; D ambiguous. With 0 bases removed from V and 1 base from J, the gap between germline ends came to 14 bases. Per the germline V gene, CDR1 is SGHDT and CDR2 is YYEEEE. The CDR3 covers 16 residues. The CDR3 region has the DNA TGTGCCAGCAGCTTGGGGGCCTTCGACGGGTCCTACGAGCAGTACTTC. Encoded protein: CASSLGAFDGSYEQYF.